The text below deals with one T cell receptor beta chain. These data come from a study of shared clonotypes between healthy human individuals. Repertoires were generated with immunoSEQ multiplex PCR, while TCRdb's copy carries only in-frame clones and drops some. The table has over 1.4 million clones, roughly 97% seen once. Trimming cost V 6 bases and J 4 bases; bases outside gene matches: 6. The CDR3 totals 15 residues. Germline V gene data show CDR1 as MNHNS and CDR2 as SASEGT. Sequenced sample: naive CD4+ T cells sorted from blood. Regarding subset: CD45RA+ positively selected. The chain combines TRBV6-1 with TRBJ2-1; 10 positions match TRBD1. This TCR was recovered from a man in his thirties or forties in good health. CDR3 loop: CASRDRTGGYNEQFF. In DNA form, the CDR3 reads TGTGCCAGCAGGGATAGGACAGGGGGATACAATGAGCAGTTCTTC.